This T cell receptor beta chain came from a study of shared clonotypes between healthy human individuals. Deep-level assay runs were performed. This table comes from immunoSEQ multiplex PCR, and its TCRdb copy is limited to in-frame clones, with some not included. The data contain 1,400,000 or so clones, less than 99% of them singletons. As to this clone: The target antigen is unknown.

Study-wide findings and caveats: The sole specimen, blood, was sampled, and tissue repertoires likely differ.

The J segment lost 3 bases and the V segment lost 4 bases, leaving 2 bases of the junction unmatched. This CDR3 region has 14 residues. CDR1 and CDR2 (germline): LNHDA, SQIVND (reference sequence). Material for sequencing was naive CD4+ T cells sorted from blood. Subset denoted: CD45RA+ positively selected. The chain couples TRBV19 to TRBJ2-7; TRBD2 matches 11 bases. The clonotype was recovered from a man aged 25 to 40 in good health. The CDR3 reads CASSSGLAGYEQYF. The DNA for the CDR3 is TGTGCCAGTAGTAGCGGACTAGCGGGCTACGAGCAGTACTTC.